This TCR beta chain was obtained from a study of control samples from healthy donors and cancer patients. The protocol was immunoSEQ multiplex PCR, while the TCRdb copy is restricted to in-frame clones and leaves out a portion. Of about 69,000 clones in the sample, about 90% were seen once. The CDR3 loop spans 15 amino acids. The material sequenced was PBMCs. The rearrangement uses TRBV12-1 and TRBJ2-3. TRBV12-1 has pseudogene status. This receptor was identified in a man aged 60-69 years with lung cancer. Here the CDR3 DNA reads TGTGCCAGCAGCTTTGGGTGTGGGAAGTTGGATACGCAGTATTTT. Its translation: CASSFGCGKLDTQYF.